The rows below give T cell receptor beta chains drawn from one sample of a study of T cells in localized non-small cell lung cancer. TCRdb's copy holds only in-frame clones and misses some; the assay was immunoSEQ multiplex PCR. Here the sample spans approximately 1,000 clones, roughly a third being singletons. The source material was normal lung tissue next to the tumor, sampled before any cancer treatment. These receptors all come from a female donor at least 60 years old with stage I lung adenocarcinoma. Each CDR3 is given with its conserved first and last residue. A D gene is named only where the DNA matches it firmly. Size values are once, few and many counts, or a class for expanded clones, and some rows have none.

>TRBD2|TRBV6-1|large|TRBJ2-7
TGTGCCAGCAGTGAAGAGGCTAGCGGGAGCTACGAGCAGTACTTC
CASSEEASGSYEQYF
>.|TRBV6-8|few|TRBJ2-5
TGTGCCAGCAGTTATGGGATGGGGAGGTCTCGGGAGACCCAGTACTTC
CASSYGMGRSRETQYF
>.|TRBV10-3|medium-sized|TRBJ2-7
TGTGCCATCAGTGAGTCTGGCAGGGGCCCCTACGAGCAGTACTTC
CAISESGRGPYEQYF
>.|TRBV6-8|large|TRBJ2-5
TGTGCCAGCAGGGACGGCCAAGAGACCCAGTACTTC
CASRDGQETQYF
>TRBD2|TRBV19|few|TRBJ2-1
TGTGCCAGTAGTACCGGGGACTATTACAATGAGCAGTTCTTC
CASSTGDYYNEQFF
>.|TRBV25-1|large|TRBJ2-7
TGTGCCAGCACCCTCGGGCAGGGTAGAAACTCTAAGTACTTC
CASTLGQGRNSKYF
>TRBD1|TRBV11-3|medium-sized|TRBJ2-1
TGTGCCAGCAGCCCGTTCGGGACAGTCACTGGTGTCAATGAGCAGTTCTTC
CASSPFGTVTGVNEQFF
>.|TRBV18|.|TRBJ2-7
TGTGCCAGCTCACCACGGACGGGCTACGAGCAGTACTTC
CASSPRTGYEQYF
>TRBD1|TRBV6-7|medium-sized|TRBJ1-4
TGTGCCAGCAGGTCCCTCGGGACAGGCTTTCCCGGGGATGAAAAACTGTTTTTT
CASRSLGTGFPGDEKLFF
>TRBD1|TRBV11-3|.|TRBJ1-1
TGTGCCAGCAGCACGGGACAGGGGGCTAACACTGAAGCTTTCTTT
CASSTGQGANTEAFF